This T cell receptor beta chain stems from a study of technical replicates of blood from a few donors (dated by TCRdb to 2016 to 2017). CDR1 WSHSY and CDR2 SAAADI are derived from the germline V gene. The CDR3 contains 15 residues, cysteine and phenylalanine counted. Only the CDR3 region is kept as DNA, spanning 45 bases read in frame from base 1. V has 6 bases trimmed and J has 3 bases trimmed; junction bases matching no gene number 9. Receptor libraries were prepared by the immunoSEQ multiplex PCR assay. Drawn from immuneACCESS, this table holds only the in-frame rearrangements with V and J called that TCRdb kept. Clones are partly lost; checked studies trace under half to an unresolved V gene and leave the rest unexplained. The sample table records approximately 75,000 clones; around 97% of these occur just once. The ten largest clones take up 0.18% of the sample. Concerning this clone: Its antigen is unknown. There are no base qualities to consult, and no much larger clone falls within one base.

The clonotype was recovered from a human donor in good health. In this chain, TRBV10-2 is recombined with TRBJ2-7; the central 9 bases match TRBD1. The sample was T cells isolated from PBMCs. The sequenced DNA: TGCGCCAGCAGGCTAGGGGGGACAGGGAACTACGAGCAGTACTTC. This translates into CASRLGGTGNYEQYF.